One and the same sample provided the 20 T cell receptor beta chains below, sequenced in a study of cytomegalovirus exposure and HLA in healthy donors. Primers for the PCR totalled 60 Vbeta and 13 Jbeta. Profiling relied on immunoSEQ multiplex PCR, and the TCRdb table lists in-frame clones only, not all of them. The sample lists 100,000 to 120,000 clones, 65% to 75% occurring once. Material: PBMCs. These receptors were collected from a woman aged 40 to 49 in good health and CMV-seropositive.

The genes are TRBV5-1 and TRBJ2-2; 8 positions agree with TRBD2. Trimming took 2 bases from V and 6 from J; bases not matched to a gene: 3. Per the germline V gene, CDR1 is SGHRS and CDR2 is YFSETQ. The CDR3 covers 14 residues. The CDR3 region is CASSLAGVSGELFF. In DNA form, the CDR3 reads TGCGCCAGCAGCTTAGCGGGAGTTTCCGGGGAGCTGTTTTTT.

This chain uses TRBV6-1 with TRBJ2-7; D might be TRBD1 (5 bases). The CDR3 consists of 11 residues. Germline assignment: CDR1 MNHNS and CDR2 SASEGT. The V and J ends lost 7 bases and 4 bases respectively, with 8 bases between them. The CDR3 sequence: CASNSGYEQYF. CDR3 bases: TGTGCCAGCAATTCAGGGTACGAGCAGTACTTC.

The count of this clone is one. The chain couples TRBV2 to TRBJ1-4; D is possibly TRBD1 (5 bases). Trimming removed 4 bases from V and 8 bases from J, with 14 bases in between. This CDR3 is built from 14 residues. CDR1 SNHLY and CDR2 FYNNEI come from the germline V gene. For the CDR3, the DNA is TGTGCCAGCAGTGCGTGGCAGGGAGGGGAAAAACTGTTTTTT. Its translation: CASSAWQGGEKLFF. Supplemented by reference TRBV2 and TRBJ1-4, the full variable domain reads EPEVTQTPSHQVTQMGQEVILRCVPISNHLYFYWYRQILGQKVEFLVSFYNNEISEKSEIFDDQFSVERPDGSNFTLKIRSTKLEDSAMYFCASSAWQGGEKLFFGSGTQLSVL.

This chain connects TRBV15 to TRBJ2-7; TRBD1 matches at 9 bases. The germline CDR1 and CDR2 sequences are LNHNV and YYDKDF (reference sequence). J was trimmed by 6 bases and V by 0 bases; bases with no gene match: 6. The CDR3 contains 15 residues. In DNA, the CDR3 is TGTGCCACCAGCAGAGATCCACAGGGGGCGACCGAGCAGTACTTC. Encoded protein: CATSRDPQGATEQYF.

This clone has just a few counts. The chain employs TRBV14 and TRBJ2-7; the match to TRBD1 covers 7 bases. The CDR3 is made up of 13 amino acids. Germline CDR1 reads SGHDN; CDR2 reads FVKESK. Trimming at V came to 4 bases and at J to 3 bases, leaving 3 bases not matched to a gene. The CDR3 sequence: CASSLRDSYEQYF. The CDR3 DNA follows: TGTGCCAGCAGCCTTCGGGACAGCTACGAGCAGTACTTC.

The CDR3 bases are TGTGCCAGCAGCCCTAGCAGGACTCGTCCCTACGAGCAGTACTTC. Its protein product is CASSPSRTRPYEQYF. The chain couples TRBV7-2 to TRBJ2-7; D might be TRBD2 (5 bases). V was cut by 5 bases and J by 2 bases, with 16 bases left in between. Germline V gene sequence: CDR1 SGHTA, CDR2 FQGNSA. The length of the CDR3 is 15 residues.

This clone was recorded only once. The chain uses TRBV4-2 and TRBJ1-4, with 8 nucleotides matching TRBD1. The germline V gene encodes CDR1 LGHNA and CDR2 YNFKEQ. J gave up 6 bases and V 4 bases, and 4 bases lay outside the gene matches. This CDR3 spans 14 amino acids. Written as DNA, the CDR3 is TGTGCCAGCAGCCCCGGACAGGGATATGAAAAACTGTTTTTT. Translation gives CASSPGQGYEKLFF.

The rearrangement uses TRBV19 and TRBJ1-5; TRBD1 is a possible D gene (6 bases). The CDR3 covers 16 residues. Trimming took off 5 bases at V and 0 bases at J, with 14 bases between the two ends. Looked up from germline, CDR1 is LNHDA and CDR2 is SQIVND (reference sequence). The CDR3 bases are TGTGCCAGTAGTTCACAGGGAACTCATAGCAATCAGCCCCAGCATTTT. Its protein product is CASSSQGTHSNQPQHF.

This chain joins TRBV2 and TRBJ2-1; 7 positions agree with TRBD1. V shed 4 bases, J shed 5 bases, and the junction held 2 bases outside the gene matches. The CDR3 totals 13 residues. CDR1 is SNHLY and CDR2 is FYNNEI in the germline V gene. The DNA of the CDR3 is TGTGCCAGCAGTGTAGGGGGCAACAATGAGCAGTTCTTC. Protein: CASSVGGNNEQFF.

This rearrangement joins TRBV18 to TRBJ2-1; TRBD2 aligns across 8 bases. The CDR3 covers 14 residues. The germline V gene has CDR1 KGHSH and CDR2 LQKENI. The ends lost 3 bases at V and 6 bases at J; junction bases unmatched: 4. The CDR3 sequence: CASSPTGGGNEQFF. The CDR3 DNA sequence: TGTGCCAGCTCACCCACGGGGGGGGGCAATGAGCAGTTCTTC.

The chain combines TRBV6-5 with TRBJ1-2; weak D call: TRBD1 (6 bases). With 0 bases removed from V and 5 bases from J, the gap between germline ends came to 13 bases. The CDR3 spans 15 residues. Germline assignment: CDR1 MNHEY and CDR2 SVGAGI. Here the CDR3 DNA reads TGTGCCAGCAGTTACTCGAACCAGGGGTGGTATGGCTACACCTTC. Translated: CASSYSNQGWYGYTF.

V and J are TRBV5-6 and TRBJ2-7; 12 bases align to TRBD2. This CDR3 is built from 15 residues. J gave up 7 bases and V 0 bases, and 5 bases lay outside the gene matches. The germline V gene has CDR1 SGHDT and CDR2 YYEEEE. Here the CDR3 DNA reads TGTGCCAGCAGCTTGGGGAGACTAGCGGGAGCTGAGCAGTACTTC. Translated, it gives CASSLGRLAGAEQYF.

This chain uses TRBV10-3 with TRBJ2-7; 8 bases are shared with TRBD2. The ends lost 11 bases at V and 1 base at J; junction bases unmatched: 13. The CDR3 runs to 15 residues. Germline V gene data show CDR1 as ENHRY and CDR2 as SYGVKD. CDR3 coding DNA: TGTGCCCTCTCTCCGGGGGAGCGGGGGTCCTACGAGCAGTACTTC. Encoded protein: CALSPGERGSYEQYF.

This clone has just a few counts. V is TRBV30 and J is TRBJ1-1, with a weak D call TRBD1 (6 bases). CDR3 length: 14 residues. From germline, CDR1 is GTSNPN and CDR2 SVGIG (reference sequence). The ends were cut back, 0 bases at V and 9 bases at J, with 17 bases in the middle. The CDR3 nucleotides read TGTGCCTGGAGTGTAGCGAGGGGACATCACCAAGCTTTCTTT. Amino acid sequence: CAWSVARGHHQAFF. The complete variable domain, with remaining parts taken from reference TRBV30 and TRBJ1-1, reads SQTIHQWPATLVQPVGSPLSLECTVEGTSNPNLYWYRQAAGRGLQLLFYSVGIGQISSEVPQNLSASRPQDRQFILSSKKLLLSDSGFYLCAWSVARGHHQAFFGQGTRLTVV.

As regards this clone: This sample also contains other DNA sequences that code for the same CDR3. This chain connects TRBV18 to TRBJ2-5, with D unclear. The CDR3 sequence is 14 residues long. With 0 bases removed from V and 2 bases from J, the gap between germline ends came to 7 bases. Germline lookup yields CDR1 KGHSH and CDR2 LQKENI. This CDR3 is CASSPPSKQETQYF. The CDR3 DNA sequence: TGTGCCAGCTCACCACCGTCAAAACAAGAGACCCAGTACTTC.

The table lists this clone with a count of one. This chain connects TRBV4-1 to TRBJ1-2, with 8 bases identical to TRBD1. Germline V gives CDR1 MGHRA, CDR2 YSYEKL. The CDR3 consists of 16 residues. Germline trimming cut 3 bases from V and 4 bases from J; bases unmatched to any gene: 10. Here the CDR3 DNA reads TGCGCCAGCAGCCAGGGAGGACAGGGAGTAATCTATGGCTACACCTTC. Protein sequence: CASSQGGQGVIYGYTF.

This chain uses TRBV15 with TRBJ2-1, with D unclear. Trimming took off 7 bases at V and 0 bases at J, with 16 bases between the two ends. This CDR3 is 16 amino acids long. Germline loops: CDR1 LNHNV, CDR2 YYDKDF (reference sequence). The CDR3 spells CATTSYSSFSYNEQFF. The DNA for the CDR3 is TGTGCCACCACTTCCTATTCGTCCTTCTCCTACAATGAGCAGTTCTTC.

This sequence joins TRBV4-1 and TRBJ2-2; D may be TRBD1 (5 bases). This CDR3 is 19 amino acids long. The germline CDR1 and CDR2 sequences are MGHRA and YSYEKL. Deletions cut 3 bases from V and 0 bases from J, with 20 bases between. The CDR3, as DNA: TGCGCCAGCAGCCACCGACAGATACTAACCGCCGCGAACACCGGGGAGCTGTTTTTT. Encoded protein: CASSHRQILTAANTGELFF.

The genes are TRBV11-2 and TRBJ2-3; 12 bases are a match to TRBD2. V lost 5 bases and J lost 14; bases outside the gene matches: 5. CDR3 length equals 12 residues. The germline gives CDR1 SGHAT, CDR2 FQNNGV. The CDR3 is CASSPLAGGLYF. As DNA, the CDR3 is TGTGCCAGCAGCCCACTAGCGGGGGGCCTGTATTTT.

The chain is built from TRBV7-9 and TRBJ1-4, with TRBD1 matching over 9 bases. The germline V gene has CDR1 SEHNR and CDR2 FQNEAQ (reference sequence). The CDR3 loop spans 17 amino acids. Trimming at V came to 5 bases and at J to 8 bases, leaving 15 bases not matched to a gene. The CDR3 DNA sequence: TGTGCCAGCAGCGCACTCCTCACCGGGACAGGGTCAGAAAAACTGTTTTTT. Amino acids: CASSALLTGTGSEKLFF.